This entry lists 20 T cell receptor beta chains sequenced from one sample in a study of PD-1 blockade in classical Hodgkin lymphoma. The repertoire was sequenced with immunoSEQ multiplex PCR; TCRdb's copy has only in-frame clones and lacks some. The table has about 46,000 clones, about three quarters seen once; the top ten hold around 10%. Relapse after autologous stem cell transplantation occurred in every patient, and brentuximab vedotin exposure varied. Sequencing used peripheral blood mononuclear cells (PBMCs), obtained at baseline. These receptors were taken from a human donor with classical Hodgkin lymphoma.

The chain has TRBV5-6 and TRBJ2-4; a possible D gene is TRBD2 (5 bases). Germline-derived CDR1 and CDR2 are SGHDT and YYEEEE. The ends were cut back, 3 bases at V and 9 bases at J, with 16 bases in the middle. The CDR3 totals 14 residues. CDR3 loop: CASSSVSELGIQYF. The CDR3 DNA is TGTGCCAGCAGCTCCGTTAGCGAATTGGGCATTCAGTACTTC.

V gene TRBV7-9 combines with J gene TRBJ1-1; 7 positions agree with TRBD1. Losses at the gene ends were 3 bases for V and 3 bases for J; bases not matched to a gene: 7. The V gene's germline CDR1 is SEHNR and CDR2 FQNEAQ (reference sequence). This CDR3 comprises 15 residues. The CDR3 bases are TGTGCCAGCAGCTTCCGACAGGGTAGGGACACTGAAGCTTTCTTT. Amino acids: CASSFRQGRDTEAFF. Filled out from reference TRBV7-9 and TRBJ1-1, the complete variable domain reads DTGVSQNPRHKITKRGQNVTFRCDPISEHNRLYWYRQTLGQGPEFLTYFQNEAQLEKSRLLSDRFSAERPKGSFSTLEIQRTEQGDSAMYLCASSFRQGRDTEAFFGQGTRLTVV.

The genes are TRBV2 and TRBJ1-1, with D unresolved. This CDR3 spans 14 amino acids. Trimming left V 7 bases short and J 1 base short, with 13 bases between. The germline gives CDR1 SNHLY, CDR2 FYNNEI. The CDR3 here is CASKSSLGNTEAFF. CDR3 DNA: TGTGCCAGCAAATCCTCTCTGGGGAACACTGAAGCTTTCTTT.

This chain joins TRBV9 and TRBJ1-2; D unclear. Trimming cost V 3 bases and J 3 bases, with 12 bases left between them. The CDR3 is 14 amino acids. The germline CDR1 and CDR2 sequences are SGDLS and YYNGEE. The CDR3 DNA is TGTGCCAGCAGCGAGGAGGGTTTCGACTATGGCTACACCTTC. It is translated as CASSEEGFDYGYTF.

The CDR3 coding sequence is TGTGCCTGGAGTTCCCCACAGGGGGCGAACACTGAAGCTTTCTTT. Its translation: CAWSSPQGANTEAFF. This sequence joins TRBV30 and TRBJ1-1; TRBD1 agrees at 9 bases. Germline V gene lookup returns CDR1 GTSNPN and CDR2 SVGIG (reference sequence). The CDR3 loop spans 15 amino acids. The V gene end was trimmed by 2 bases and the J gene end by 1 base; junction bases not matched to a gene: 5.

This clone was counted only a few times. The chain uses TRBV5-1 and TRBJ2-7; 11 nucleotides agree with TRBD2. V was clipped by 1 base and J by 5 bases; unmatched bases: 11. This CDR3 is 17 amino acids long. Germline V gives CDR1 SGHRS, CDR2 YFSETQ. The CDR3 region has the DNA TGCGCCAGCAGCTTGTGGCCTAGCGGGGGGATCAGCCACGAGCAGTACTTC. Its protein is CASSLWPSGGISHEQYF.

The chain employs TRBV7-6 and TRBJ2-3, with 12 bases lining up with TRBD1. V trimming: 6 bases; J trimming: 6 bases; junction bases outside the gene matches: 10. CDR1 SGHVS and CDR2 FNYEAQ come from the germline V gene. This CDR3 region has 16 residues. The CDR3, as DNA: TGTGCCAGCAGTCAGAATAGGGGACAGGGGGCTGATACGCAGTATTTT. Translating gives CASSQNRGQGADTQYF.

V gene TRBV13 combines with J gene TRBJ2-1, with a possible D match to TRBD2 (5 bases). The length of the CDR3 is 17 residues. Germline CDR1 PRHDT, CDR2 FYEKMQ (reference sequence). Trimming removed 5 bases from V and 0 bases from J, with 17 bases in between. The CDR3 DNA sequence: TGTGCCAGCAGCCTAACCGAGAGCGGAATCTCCTACAATGAGCAGTTCTTC. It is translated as CASSLTESGISYNEQFF.

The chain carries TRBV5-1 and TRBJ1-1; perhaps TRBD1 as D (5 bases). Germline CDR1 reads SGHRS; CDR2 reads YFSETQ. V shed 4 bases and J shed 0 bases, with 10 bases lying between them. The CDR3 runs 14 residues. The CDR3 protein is CASSPQAMNTEAFF. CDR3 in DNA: TGCGCCAGCAGCCCACAGGCCATGAACACTGAAGCTTTCTTT.

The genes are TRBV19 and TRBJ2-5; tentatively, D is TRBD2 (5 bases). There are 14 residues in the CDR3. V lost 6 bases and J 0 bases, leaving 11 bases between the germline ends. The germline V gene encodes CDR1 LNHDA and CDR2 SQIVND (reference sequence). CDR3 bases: TGTGCCAGTAGGCCCGGGGATTACCAAGAGACCCAGTACTTC. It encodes CASRPGDYQETQYF. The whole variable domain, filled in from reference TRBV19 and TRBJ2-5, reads DGGITQSPKYLFRKEGQNVTLSCEQNLNHDAMYWYRQDPGQGLRLIYYSQIVNDFQKGDIAEGYSVSREKKESFPLTVTSAQKNPTAFYLCASRPGDYQETQYFGPGTRLLVL.

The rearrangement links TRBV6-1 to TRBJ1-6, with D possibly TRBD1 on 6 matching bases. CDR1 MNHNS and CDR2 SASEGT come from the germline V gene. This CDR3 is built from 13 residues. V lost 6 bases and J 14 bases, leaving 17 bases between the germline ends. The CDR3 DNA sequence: TGTGCCAGCAGCGATACCAGGACAGCAACCCTCCACTTT. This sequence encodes CASSDTRTATLHF.

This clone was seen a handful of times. Here the CDR3 reads CASSPTGISYEQYF. The DNA for the CDR3 is TGTGCCAGCAGTCCGACAGGGATCTCCTACGAGCAGTACTTC. This chain joins TRBV6-5 and TRBJ2-7; 7 bases line up with TRBD1. The V and J ends lost 5 bases and 0 bases, in that order; junction bases with no gene match: 4. The CDR3 loop spans 14 amino acids. Germline-derived CDR1 and CDR2 are MNHEY and SVGAGI.

CDR3 bases: TGTGCCAGCAGCACTGGGACAGGGGCTTCTTATGGCTACACCTTC. This encodes CASSTGTGASYGYTF. This rearrangement joins TRBV6-5 to TRBJ1-2, with 10 bases matching TRBD1. The CDR3 extends over 15 amino acids. With 6 bases clipped from V and 5 bases from J, the junction kept 9 bases outside the gene matches. The germline CDR1 and CDR2 sequences are MNHEY and SVGAGI.

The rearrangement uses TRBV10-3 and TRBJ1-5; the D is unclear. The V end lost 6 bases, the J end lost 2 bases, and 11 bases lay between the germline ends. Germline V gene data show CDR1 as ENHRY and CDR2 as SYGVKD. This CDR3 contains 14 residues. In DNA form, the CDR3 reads TGTGCCATCAGCGACGATGGGGGCAATCAGCCCCAGCATTTT. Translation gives CAISDDGGNQPQHF.

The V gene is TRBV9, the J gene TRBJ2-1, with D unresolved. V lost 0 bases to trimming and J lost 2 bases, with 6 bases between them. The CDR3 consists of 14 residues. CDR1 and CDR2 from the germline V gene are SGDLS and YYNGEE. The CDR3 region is CASSVGSTYNEQFF. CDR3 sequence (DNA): TGTGCCAGCAGCGTAGGCTCCACCTACAATGAGCAGTTCTTC.

The CDR3 nucleotides read TGCGCCAGCAGCCTGAAGGGACAGGGAGGGGCTACAGATACGCAGTATTTT. Translating gives CASSLKGQGGATDTQYF. This chain joins TRBV5-1 and TRBJ2-3, with 9 positions matching TRBD1. CDR1 is SGHRS, CDR2 YFSETQ, per germline. This CDR3 spans 17 amino acids. Trimming removed 4 bases from V and 3 bases from J; junction bases left unmatched: 12.

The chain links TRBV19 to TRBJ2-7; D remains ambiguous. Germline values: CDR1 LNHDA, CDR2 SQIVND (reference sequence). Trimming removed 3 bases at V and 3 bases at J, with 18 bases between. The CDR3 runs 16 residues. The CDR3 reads CASSIGGIPPIYEQYF. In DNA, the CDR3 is TGTGCCAGTAGTATTGGTGGGATCCCGCCGATCTACGAGCAGTACTTC.

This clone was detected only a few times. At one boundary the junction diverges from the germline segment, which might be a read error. CDR3 sequence reads: CASSVDRPPSF. The CDR3 nucleotides read TGTGCCAGCAGTGTTGACAGGCCTCCCTCCTTC. The chain recombines TRBV2 with TRBJ1-2; D may be TRBD1 (6 bases). The CDR3 totals 11 residues. CDR1 SNHLY and CDR2 FYNNEI come from the germline V gene.

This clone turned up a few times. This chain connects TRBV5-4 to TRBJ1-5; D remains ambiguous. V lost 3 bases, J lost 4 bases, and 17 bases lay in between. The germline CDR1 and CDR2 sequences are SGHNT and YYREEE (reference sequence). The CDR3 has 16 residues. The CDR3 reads CASSYGPTGSNQPQHF. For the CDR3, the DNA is TGTGCCAGCAGCTACGGCCCGACGGGTTCGAATCAGCCCCAGCATTTT.

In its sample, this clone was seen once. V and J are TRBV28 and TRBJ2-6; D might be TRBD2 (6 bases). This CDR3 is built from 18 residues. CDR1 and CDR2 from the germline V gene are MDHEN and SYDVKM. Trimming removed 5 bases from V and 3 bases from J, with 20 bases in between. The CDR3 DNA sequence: TGTGCCAGCAGTCCGGCGACGAGGTGGGGAGGTGGGGCCAACGTCCTGACTTTC. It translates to CASSPATRWGGGANVLTF.